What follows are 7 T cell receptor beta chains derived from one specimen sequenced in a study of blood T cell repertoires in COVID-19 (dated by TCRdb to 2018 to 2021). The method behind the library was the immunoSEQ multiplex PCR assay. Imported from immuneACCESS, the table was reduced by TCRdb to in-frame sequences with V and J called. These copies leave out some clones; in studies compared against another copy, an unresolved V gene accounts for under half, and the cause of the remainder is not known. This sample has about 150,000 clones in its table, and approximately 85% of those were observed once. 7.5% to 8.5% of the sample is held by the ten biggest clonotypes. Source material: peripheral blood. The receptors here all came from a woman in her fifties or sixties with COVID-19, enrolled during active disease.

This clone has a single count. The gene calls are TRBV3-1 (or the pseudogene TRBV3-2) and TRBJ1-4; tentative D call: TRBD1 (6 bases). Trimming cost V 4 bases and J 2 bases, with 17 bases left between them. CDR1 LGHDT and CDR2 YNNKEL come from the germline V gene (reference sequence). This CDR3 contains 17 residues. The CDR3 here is CASSRGQPGLTNEKLFF. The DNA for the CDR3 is TGTGCCAGCAGCCGGGGGCAACCAGGGCTTACTAATGAAAAACTGTTTTTT.

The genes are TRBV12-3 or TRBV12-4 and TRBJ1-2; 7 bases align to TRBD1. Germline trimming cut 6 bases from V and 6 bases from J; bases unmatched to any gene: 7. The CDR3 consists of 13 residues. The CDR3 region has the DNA TGTGCCAGCAGGCCCCCAGGGGGTGATGGCTACACCTTC. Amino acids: CASRPPGGDGYTF.

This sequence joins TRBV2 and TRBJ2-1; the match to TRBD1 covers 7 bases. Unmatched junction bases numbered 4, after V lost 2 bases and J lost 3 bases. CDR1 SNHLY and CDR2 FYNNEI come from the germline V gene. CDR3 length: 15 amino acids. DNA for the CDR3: TGTGCCAGCAGTGAATCGGGACAGAACTACAATGAGCAGTTCTTC. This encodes CASSESGQNYNEQFF.

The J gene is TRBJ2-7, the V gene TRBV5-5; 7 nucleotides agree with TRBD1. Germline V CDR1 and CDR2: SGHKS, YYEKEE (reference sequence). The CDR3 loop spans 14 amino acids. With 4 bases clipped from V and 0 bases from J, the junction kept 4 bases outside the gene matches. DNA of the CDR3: TGTGCCAGCAGCAGGGACAGTAACTCCTACGAGCAGTACGTC. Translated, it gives CASSRDSNSYEQYV.

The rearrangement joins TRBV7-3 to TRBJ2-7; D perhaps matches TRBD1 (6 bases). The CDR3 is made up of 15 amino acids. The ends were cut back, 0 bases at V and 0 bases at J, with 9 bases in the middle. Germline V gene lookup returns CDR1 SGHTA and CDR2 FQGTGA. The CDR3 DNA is TGTGCCAGCAGCTTAACCTGGGACAACTCCTACGAGCAGTACTTC. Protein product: CASSLTWDNSYEQYF. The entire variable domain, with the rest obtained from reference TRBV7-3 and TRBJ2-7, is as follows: GAGVSQTPSNKVTEKGKYVELRCDPISGHTALYWYRQSLGQGPEFLIYFQGTGAADDSGLPNDRFFAVRPEGSVSTLKIQRTERGDSAVYLCASSLTWDNSYEQYFGPGTRLTVT.

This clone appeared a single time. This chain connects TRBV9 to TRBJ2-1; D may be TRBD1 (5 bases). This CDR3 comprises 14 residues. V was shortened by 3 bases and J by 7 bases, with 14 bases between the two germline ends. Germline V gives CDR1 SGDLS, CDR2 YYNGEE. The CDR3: CASSAHLGRNEQFF. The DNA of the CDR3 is TGTGCCAGCAGCGCACACTTGGGGCGGAATGAGCAGTTCTTC.

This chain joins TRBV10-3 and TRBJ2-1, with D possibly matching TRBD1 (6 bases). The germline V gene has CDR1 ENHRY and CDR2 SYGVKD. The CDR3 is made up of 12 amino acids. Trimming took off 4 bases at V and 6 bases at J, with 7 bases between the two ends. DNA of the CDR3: TGTGCCATCAGTGGAGGGGGCAATGAGCAGTTCTTC. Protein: CAISGGGNEQFF.